Below, one T cell receptor beta chain is given with its context. Its antigen remains unidentified. This entry is derived from a study of cytomegalovirus exposure and HLA in healthy donors. The PCR used 60 Vbeta and 13 Jbeta primers. Profiled with immunoSEQ multiplex PCR; TCRdb holds only in-frame clones, not every one. The sample records about 170,000 clones, around 78% being singletons. The germline V gene encodes CDR1 SGDLS and CDR2 YYNGEE. After removal of 3 bases from V and 0 bases from J, the junction contained 18 bases not matched to a gene. The CDR3 is 20 amino acids. Overall study findings and caveats: In vitro, three CMV-associated chains proved specific for CMV antigens. Cytomegalovirus-associated TCR beta chains were listed, numbering 150 to 200. Across all donors, roughly uniform sequencing depth was an assumption of the presence/absence analyses. The likely origin of a cluster of highly shared sequence variants was a sequencing artifact.

The sample comprised PBMCs. The V gene is TRBV9, the J gene TRBJ2-3, with 8 bases identical to TRBD1. The receptor was isolated from a female donor in good health and CMV-seronegative. The CDR3 nucleotides are TGTGCCAGCAGCGGAGACTCCGGGACAGGCAAACCCAAAAGCACAGATACGCAGTATTTT. Translated: CASSGDSGTGKPKSTDTQYF.